The next 10 T cell receptor beta chains were all read from a single sample in a study of OX40 agonist ivuxolimab in advanced cancers. Sequencing used immunoSEQ multiplex PCR; TCRdb keeps in-frame clones, though not all of them. The table has tens of thousands of clones, 70% to 90% seen once. Source: CD4+ or CD8+ T cells sorted from blood, taken in a trial of the OX40 agonist ivuxolimab. These receptor sequences come from an adult with an advanced solid tumor such as melanoma, head and neck, liver or kidney cancer.

The rearrangement joins TRBV28 to TRBJ1-4; the match to TRBD1 covers 9 bases. The V gene's germline CDR1 is MDHEN and CDR2 SYDVKM. J gave up 7 bases and V 4 bases, and 7 bases lay outside the gene matches. The length of the CDR3 is 15 residues. CDR3: CASSSGQGIFEKLFF. CDR3 DNA: TGTGCCAGCAGTTCGGGACAGGGAATTTTTGAAAAACTGTTTTTT. Together with reference TRBV28 and TRBJ1-4, the CDR3 gives the full variable domain: DVKVTQSSRYLVKRTGEKVFLECVQDMDHENMFWYRQDPGLGLRLIYFSYDVKMKEKGDIPEGYSVSREKKERFSLILESASTNQTSMYLCASSSGQGIFEKLFFGSGTQLSVL.

J is TRBJ1-3 and V is TRBV9, with a possible D match to TRBD1 (6 bases). Between the trimmed V and J ends, which lost 3 bases and 5 bases, there was a span of 15 bases. CDR3 length: 15 amino acids. Germline V gene data show CDR1 as SGDLS and CDR2 as YYNGEE. CDR3 sequence (DNA): TGTGCCAGCAGCGCTGAACAGGGCGTACGAAACACCATATATTTT. Residues: CASSAEQGVRNTIYF.

The chain uses TRBV18 and TRBJ1-1; weak D call: TRBD1 (5 bases). The CDR3 covers 17 residues. Germline V gene sequence: CDR1 KGHSH, CDR2 LQKENI. The V end was cut by 1 base, the J end by 1 base, with 16 bases between. The CDR3 here is CASSPLGPGSGNTEAFF. CDR3 nucleotide sequence: TGTGCCAGCTCACCACTGGGACCTGGGTCAGGGAACACTGAAGCTTTCTTT.

The CDR3 is CASSPRTAKTQYF. The CDR3, as DNA: TGTGCCAGCAGCCCCCGGACCGCCAAGACCCAGTACTTC. V and J are TRBV7-8 and TRBJ2-5; D is undetermined. Between the trimmed V and J ends, which lost 5 bases and 6 bases, there was a span of 13 bases. CDR3 length: 13 amino acids. CDR1 and CDR2 (germline): SGHVS, FQNEAQ.

The J gene is TRBJ1-1, the V gene TRBV6-4; TRBD1 matches 7 bases. The CDR3 totals 13 residues. Germline lookup yields CDR1 MRHNA and CDR2 SNTAGT. With 2 bases clipped from V and 7 bases from J, the junction kept 4 bases outside the gene matches. CDR3 protein: CASSDRRDSEAFF. The CDR3 bases are TGTGCCAGCAGTGACAGGAGGGACAGTGAAGCTTTCTTT.

J is TRBJ2-5 and V is TRBV5-6; no clear D gene. Trimming left V 3 bases short and J 1 base short, with 4 bases between. The CDR3 contains 12 residues. The germline gives CDR1 SGHDT, CDR2 YYEEEE. CDR3: CASSWAQETQYF. The CDR3 DNA reads TGTGCCAGCAGCTGGGCCCAAGAGACCCAGTACTTC.

The CDR3 loop reads CAAHPGSWQPQHF. DNA for the CDR3: TGTGCCGCGCACCCAGGGTCATGGCAGCCCCAGCATTTT. V gene TRBV6-1 combines with J gene TRBJ1-5; a weak D match, TRBD1 (5 bases). The CDR3 contains 13 residues. Trimming removed 11 bases at V and 7 bases at J, with 18 bases between. CDR1 and CDR2 (germline): MNHNS, SASEGT.

The chain joins TRBV5-6 to TRBJ1-2; D remains ambiguous. There are 14 residues in the CDR3. Germline CDR1 is SGHDT and CDR2 is YYEEEE. Trimming removed 3 bases at V and 1 base at J, with 10 bases between. CDR3 nucleotide sequence: TGTGCCAGCAGCTGGTGGGCCCATAACTATGGCTACACCTTC. Amino acid sequence: CASSWWAHNYGYTF.

This chain uses TRBV30 with TRBJ1-2; possible D gene TRBD1, 5 bases. V was shortened by 2 bases and J by 7 bases, with 11 bases between the two germline ends. The germline gives CDR1 GTSNPN, CDR2 SVGIG (reference sequence). This CDR3 region has 12 residues. Here the CDR3 DNA reads TGTGCCTGGAGTTCAGGGATTTTTGGCTACACCTTC. This gives the protein CAWSSGIFGYTF.

This clone was picked up a small number of times. The genes are TRBV2 and TRBJ1-1; TRBD1 agrees at 8 bases. The V segment lost 5 bases and the J segment 8 bases; nucleotides outside the gene matches: 13. The CDR3 contains 15 residues. CDR1 SNHLY and CDR2 FYNNEI come from the germline V gene. CDR3 DNA: TGTGCCAGCAGTCTCGGACAGGGAGGGTCCAGCGAAGCTTTCTTT. Amino acids: CASSLGQGGSSEAFF.